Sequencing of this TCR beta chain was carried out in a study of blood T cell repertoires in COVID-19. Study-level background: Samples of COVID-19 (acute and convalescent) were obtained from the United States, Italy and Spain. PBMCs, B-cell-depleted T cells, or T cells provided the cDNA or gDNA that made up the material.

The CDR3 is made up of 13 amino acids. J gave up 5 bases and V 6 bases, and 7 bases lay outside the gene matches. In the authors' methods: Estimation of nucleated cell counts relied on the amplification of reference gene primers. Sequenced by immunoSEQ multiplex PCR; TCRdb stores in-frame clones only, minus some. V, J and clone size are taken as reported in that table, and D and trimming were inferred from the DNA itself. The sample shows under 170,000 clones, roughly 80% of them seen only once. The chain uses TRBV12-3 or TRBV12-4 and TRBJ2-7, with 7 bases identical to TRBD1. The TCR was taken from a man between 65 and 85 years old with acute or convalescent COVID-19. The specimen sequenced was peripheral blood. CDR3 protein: CASSPDRVHEQYF. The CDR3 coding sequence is TGTGCCAGCAGCCCCGACAGGGTGCACGAGCAGTACTTC.